The clone carrying this T cell receptor (beta chain) was seen many times. Its target is not known. V shed 1 base and J 8 bases; nucleotides not matched to a gene: 11. CDR3 length equals 16 residues. Germline V gene sequence: CDR1 LGHDT, CDR2 YNNKEL (reference sequence). This sample is drawn from a study of T cells in Graves' hyperthyroidism and ophthalmopathy. RNA transcripts yielded amplified TCR beta CDR3 regions. HTBI primers drove first-round RT-PCR of the TCR CDR3. TCRdb passed the multiplex PCR reads through MiXCR, listing each CDR3 protein once. The top ten clones hold 30% to 40% of a sample with a few hundred thousand distinct CDR3 sequences, around 13% of them seen once. Isolation of PBMCs was performed on around 9.3 ml fresh peripheral blood. Study-level findings and limits: Among clonotypes expanded in thyroid above 0.001, most were also found in blood.

The sample was blood. The rearrangement joins TRBV3-1 to TRBJ2-1; the match to TRBD1 covers 7 bases. This TCR was recovered from a woman aged 35 to 49 with Graves' ophthalmopathy. The CDR3 sequence is CASSQATGLVRDEQFF. Written as DNA, the CDR3 is TGTGCCAGCAGCCAAGCGACAGGGTTGGTCCGGGATGAGCAGTTCTTC.